This paragraph reports one T cell receptor (beta chain). Its cognate antigen is unknown. This entry belongs to a study of shared clonotypes between healthy human individuals. Study details: Donors had three CD4 naive, three CD4 memory, two CD8 naive and one CD8 memory plate apiece.

Germline values: CDR1 SQVTM, CDR2 ANQGSEA. The length of the CDR3 is 12 residues. Between the trimmed V and J ends, which lost 7 bases and 8 bases, there was a span of 15 bases. Some clones are missing from TCRdb's copy, which holds only in-frame ones; the method was immunoSEQ multiplex PCR. The sample has some 1.5 million clones, roughly 95% seen once. Study-wide results and limits: Among donors, the sharing of clonotypes was expected to be influenced by sequencing depth. When naive CD4 clonotypes were compared across a handful of donors, 4% to 6.5% were shared.

The chain uses TRBV29-1 and TRBJ2-1; tentatively, D is TRBD2 (5 bases). The sequenced sample was naive CD4+ T cells sorted from blood. Regarding subset: CD45RA+ positively selected. This sequence originates from a man aged 30 to 39 in good health. CDR3 DNA sequence: TGCAGCGAACGGACGAGGGTTGATGAGCAGTTCTTC. It translates to CSERTRVDEQFF.